Below, 5 T cell receptor beta chains from the same sample are listed, as sequenced in a study of liver allograft versus peripheral blood T cells. Overall study: Comparing T cell receptor repertoires in transplanted livers with those in recipients' peripheral blood was part of the design.

TCRdb reprocessed the reads with MiXCR, giving one entry per CDR3 protein. The sample shows fewer than 13,000 distinct CDR3 sequences, approximately 17% of them seen only once. All receptors derive from a human patient who had a liver transplant. The graft donor may have given rise to some T cells.

This clonotype is medium-sized within its sample. V and J are TRBV6-5 and TRBJ1-6, with TRBD1 matching 7 bases. Germline CDR1 is MNHEY and CDR2 is SVGAGI. The CDR3 totals 16 residues. V shed 6 bases and J 1 base; nucleotides not matched to a gene: 6. The CDR3 loop reads CASSPDRVSYNSPLHF. The CDR3, as DNA: TGTGCCAGCAGCCCCGACAGGGTGTCCTATAATTCACCCCTCCACTTT.

The chain couples TRBV12-3 or TRBV12-4 to TRBJ1-1, with D possibly matching TRBD1 (6 bases). Between the trimmed V and J ends, which lost 1 base and 6 bases, there was a span of 18 bases. CDR3 length: 16 amino acids. CDR3 sequence (DNA): TGTGCCAGCAGTTTAGTTACAGGGAGTAGGTGGGCTGAAGCTTTCTTT. It codes for CASSLVTGSRWAEAFF.

By share of the sample, this clonotype is medium-sized. The chain has TRBV6-2 or TRBV6-3 and TRBJ1-5; D is undetermined. The V and J ends lost 2 bases and 0 bases respectively, with 17 bases between them. Germline V lookup: CDR1 MNHEY, CDR2 SVGEGT. This CDR3 is built from 18 residues. The CDR3 nucleotides are TGTGCCAGCAGTTACAGAGGTTCCTACTTCTATAGCAATCAGCCCCAGCATTTT. The encoded protein is CASSYRGSYFYSNQPQHF.

By share, this clonotype ranks as medium-sized (0.01 to 0.1%). The J gene is TRBJ1-2, the V gene TRBV6-5; tentatively, D is TRBD1 (5 bases). Germline values: CDR1 MNHEY, CDR2 SVGAGI. This CDR3 contains 12 residues. V was pared by 2 bases and J by 6 bases, with 7 bases between. The chain's CDR3 is CASSYRGDGYTF. As DNA, the CDR3 is TGTGCCAGCAGTTACCGGGGGGATGGCTACACCTTC.

Only a few counts were recorded for this clonotype. This rearrangement joins TRBV6-1 to TRBJ1-2, with D possibly TRBD1 on 5 matching bases. Germline loops: CDR1 MNHNS, CDR2 SASEGT. The germline V and J ends were trimmed by 4 bases and 7 bases, with 13 bases remaining between them. The length of the CDR3 is 13 residues. Here the CDR3 reads CASSVGGYGGYTF. CDR3 DNA: TGTGCCAGCAGTGTTGGGGGGTACGGTGGCTACACCTTC.